The 21 T cell receptor beta chains below were found in one sample sequenced in a study of T cells after yellow fever vaccination. Each CDR3 protein gets one entry after TCRdb re-called the 5' RACE reads with MiXCR. Of 300,000 to 350,000 distinct CDR3 sequences listed, 3.5% to 4.5% are singletons. Source: PBMCs, taken 5 days after the yellow fever booster vaccination. These TCRs come from a man aged 18 to 30 who received the YFV17D yellow fever vaccine.

DNA of the CDR3: TGTGCCAGCAGTGAATGGGGGGGAAGCACAGATACGCAGTATTTT. Residues: CASSEWGGSTDTQYF. This chain links TRBV25-1 with TRBJ2-3, with 7 positions matching TRBD2. This CDR3 spans 15 amino acids. V lost 1 base to trimming and J lost 0 bases; unmatched junction nucleotides: 1. Germline V gives CDR1 MGHDK, CDR2 SYGVNS.

J is TRBJ2-2 and V is TRBV19; 10 nucleotides match TRBD2. Germline V lookup: CDR1 LNHDA, CDR2 SQIVND (reference sequence). The CDR3 has 17 amino acids. The V gene end was trimmed by 3 bases and the J gene end by 7 bases; junction bases not matched to a gene: 11. The CDR3 nucleotides are TGTGCCAGTAGTATCCGCGGAGCGGGGGGGCCTCACGGGGAGCTGTTTTTT. Its protein product is CASSIRGAGGPHGELFF.

V is TRBV12-3 or TRBV12-4 and J is TRBJ1-1; no definite D call. The CDR3 runs to 13 residues. V was trimmed by 4 bases and J by 10 bases, leaving 16 bases between them. The CDR3 DNA reads as TGTGCCAGCAGTTCCTCTGGACTGTTGGGAGCTTTCTTT. Translated, it gives CASSSSGLLGAFF.

This clonotype was seen ten or more times. The gene calls are TRBV5-1 and TRBJ1-1; the D gene is possibly TRBD1 (6 bases). Trimming cost V 2 bases and J 6 bases, with 11 bases left between them. Germline values: CDR1 SGHRS, CDR2 YFSETQ. The CDR3 length is 13 residues. The CDR3 region is CASSFGGAPEAFF. Here the CDR3 DNA reads TGCGCCAGCAGCTTCGGGGGCGCGCCTGAAGCTTTCTTT.

This clonotype occurred a few times. The genes are TRBV25-1 and TRBJ1-1, with D unclear. The germline V and J ends were trimmed by 3 bases and 0 bases, with 2 bases remaining between them. CDR3 length: 12 amino acids. Germline CDR1 and CDR2: MGHDK and SYGVNS. CDR3 bases: TGTGCCAGCAGTGAGTTGAACACTGAAGCTTTCTTT. It is translated as CASSELNTEAFF.

V is TRBV7-2 and J is TRBJ2-7; TRBD2 matches 7 bases. The CDR3 sequence is 16 residues long. With 4 bases clipped from V and 4 bases from J, the junction kept 13 bases outside the gene matches. Germline CDR1 SGHTA, CDR2 FQGNSA. CDR3 amino acids: CASSSQVGGYGYEQYF. CDR3 in DNA: TGTGCCAGCAGCTCTCAGGTGGGAGGGTATGGGTACGAGCAGTACTTC.

This clonotype was counted a few times. V and J are TRBV12-3 or TRBV12-4 and TRBJ2-2; tentative D call: TRBD1 (5 bases). Between the trimmed V and J ends, which lost 2 bases and 9 bases, there was a span of 13 bases. The CDR3 sequence is 14 residues long. In nucleotides, the CDR3 is TGTGCCAGCAGTTTAACTCAGGGCCACCGGGAGCTGTTTTTT. The encoded protein is CASSLTQGHRELFF.

This clonotype was recorded many times. The chain recombines TRBV10-3 with TRBJ2-3; perhaps TRBD2 as D (7 bases). From germline, CDR1 is ENHRY and CDR2 SYGVKD. V lost 10 bases and J 5 bases, leaving 16 bases between the germline ends. This CDR3 has 13 residues. CDR3 nucleotides: TGTGCCAGCGAGGGGGGGCGCGGAGATACGCAGTATTTT. Translated, it gives CASEGGRGDTQYF.

Only a few counts were recorded for this clonotype. This chain connects TRBV29-1 to TRBJ1-1, with 8 nucleotides matching TRBD1. Losses at the gene ends were 5 bases for V and 1 base for J; bases not matched to a gene: 9. From germline, CDR1 is SQVTM and CDR2 ANQGSEA. There are 15 residues in the CDR3. The CDR3 spells CSVHPRGTGNTEAFF. The DNA of the CDR3 is TGCAGCGTTCACCCTCGGGGGACAGGGAACACTGAAGCTTTCTTT.

V and J are TRBV18 and TRBJ2-2, with 8 bases that match TRBD2. Trimming at V came to 5 bases and at J to 0 bases, leaving 17 bases not matched to a gene. CDR1 is KGHSH, CDR2 LQKENI, per germline. The CDR3 totals 20 residues. This CDR3 is CASSVNVGQRGMSNTGELFF. The CDR3 bases are TGTGCCAGCTCAGTCAACGTCGGGCAGCGGGGGATGTCGAACACCGGGGAGCTGTTTTTT.

This clonotype was seen a few times. The chain carries TRBV18 and TRBJ2-7, with TRBD2 identical over 7 bases. Looked up from germline, CDR1 is KGHSH and CDR2 is LQKENI. The CDR3 is 14 residues long. J lost 2 bases, V lost 1 base, and 2 bases had no gene match. CDR3 nucleotide sequence: TGTGCCAGCTCACCACAGGGGAGGGCCTACGAGCAGTACGTC. Amino acid sequence: CASSPQGRAYEQYV.

The J gene is TRBJ1-2, the V gene TRBV30, with D possibly TRBD1 on 6 matching bases. Trimming shortened V by 2 bases and J by 6 bases, and 10 bases separated the two germline ends. The CDR3 totals 12 residues. Germline V CDR1 and CDR2: GTSNPN, SVGIG (reference sequence). Here the CDR3 reads CAWSRGANGYTF. CDR3 sequence (DNA): TGTGCCTGGAGTAGGGGGGCTAATGGCTACACCTTC.

This clonotype was counted between two and nine times. The chain combines TRBV20-1 with TRBJ2-7, with D possibly matching TRBD1 (5 bases). Trimming shortened V by 6 bases and J by 0 bases, and 12 bases separated the two germline ends. This CDR3 has 13 residues. Germline assignment: CDR1 DFQATT and CDR2 SNEGSKA (reference sequence). The CDR3 DNA reads TGCAGTGCAGAAAGACAGAGCTCCTACGAGCAGTACTTC. The encoded protein is CSAERQSSYEQYF.

This clonotype was seen ten or more times. The V and J genes are TRBV5-6 and TRBJ2-3, with 14 bases that match TRBD2. The CDR3 has 15 amino acids. The V segment lost 7 bases and the J segment 2 bases; nucleotides outside the gene matches: 3. Germline CDR1 SGHDT, CDR2 YYEEEE. This CDR3 is CASGGLAGDTDTQYF. Here the CDR3 DNA reads TGTGCCAGCGGGGGACTAGCGGGGGACACAGATACGCAGTATTTT.

V and J are TRBV12-3 or TRBV12-4 and TRBJ2-1; 8 positions agree with TRBD1. The CDR3 covers 13 residues. Trimming removed 6 bases from V and 9 bases from J; junction bases left unmatched: 7. CDR3 amino acids: CASRKGTGSEQFF. The CDR3, as DNA: TGTGCCAGCAGAAAAGGGACAGGTAGTGAGCAGTTCTTC.

This chain links TRBV27 with TRBJ2-5; D gene unclear. Trimming removed 0 bases from V and 5 bases from J, with 10 bases in between. There are 14 residues in the CDR3. Germline assignment: CDR1 MNHEY and CDR2 SMNVEV (reference sequence). CDR3 DNA: TGTGCCAGCAGTTTATCGAGATGGACGGAGACCCAGTACTTC. Its protein is CASSLSRWTETQYF.

This clonotype has a count of ten or more. The chain links TRBV28 to TRBJ2-7, with 7 bases matching TRBD1. The ends lost 5 bases at V and 0 bases at J; junction bases unmatched: 10. Germline loops: CDR1 MDHEN, CDR2 SYDVKM. The length of the CDR3 is 16 residues. The CDR3 region is CASSNPRDRSSYEQYV. The CDR3 DNA reads TGTGCCAGCAGTAACCCCCGGGACAGAAGCTCCTACGAGCAGTACGTC.

The chain combines TRBV4-3 with TRBJ2-2; TRBD1 is a possible D gene (6 bases). This CDR3 is 15 amino acids long. V was shortened by 0 bases and J by 7 bases, with 12 bases between the two germline ends. CDR1 and CDR2 (germline): LGHNA, YSLEER. The CDR3 bases are TGCGCCAGCAGCCAAGAGGGACATTACAGCGGGGAGCTGTTTTTT. Translated, it gives CASSQEGHYSGELFF.

The V gene is TRBV2, the J gene TRBJ1-1; D gene ambiguous. Trimming stripped 4 bases from V and 1 base from J, with 10 bases between. The CDR3 extends over 14 amino acids. Germline assignment: CDR1 SNHLY and CDR2 FYNNEI. Here the CDR3 reads CASSGFWGNTEAFF. The CDR3 DNA follows: TGTGCCAGCAGTGGGTTTTGGGGGAACACTGAAGCTTTCTTT. Drawing the rest from reference TRBV2 and TRBJ1-1, the complete variable domain is EPEVTQTPSHQVTQMGQEVILRCVPISNHLYFYWYRQILGQKVEFLVSFYNNEISEKSEIFDDQFSVERPDGSNFTLKIRSTKLEDSAMYFCASSGFWGNTEAFFGQGTRLTVV.

This clonotype was seen more than once but under ten times. CDR3 DNA sequence: TGCGCCAGCAGCCACGGGGGGACAGCCCTTAGCACAGATACGCAGTATTTT. Amino acids: CASSHGGTALSTDTQYF. The chain combines TRBV4-1 with TRBJ2-3; the D gene could be TRBD1 or TRBD2 (7 bases each). Germline loops: CDR1 MGHRA, CDR2 YSYEKL. The CDR3 sequence is 17 residues long. Trimming took off 3 bases at V and 0 bases at J, with 16 bases between the two ends.

This clonotype was seen at least ten times. The chain combines TRBV7-2 with TRBJ2-2; TRBD2 matches 13 bases. Looked up from germline, CDR1 is SGHTA and CDR2 is FQGNSA. The V gene end was trimmed by 6 bases and the J gene end by 3 bases; junction bases not matched to a gene: 1. There are 15 residues in the CDR3. CDR3 DNA sequence: TGTGCCAGCAGGGGACTAGCGGGGTACACCGGGGAGCTGTTTTTT. Its translation: CASRGLAGYTGELFF.